This is a list of T cell receptor beta chains from one sample in a study of blood T cell repertoires in COVID-19. The method was immunoSEQ multiplex PCR; TCRdb's version includes in-frame clones alone and lacks a portion of them. The sample lists 110,000 to 150,000 clones, 86% seen once, with approximately 8.3% in the top ten. Sequenced input: peripheral blood. Receptors originate from an older woman with acute or convalescent COVID-19. The CDR3 runs from the conserved cysteine through the conserved F or W. D genes are given only for firm matches. Only part of the rows carry a size: once, few, many, or a class if the clone is expanded.

>TRBJ2-5|TRBV7-6|18|TRBD1|NA
TGTGCCAGCAGCTCCCAGGGGGGACAGGGCCCACTCCAAGAGACCCAGTACTTC
CASSSQGGQGPLQETQYF
>TRBJ2-1|TRBV27|17|TRBD2|NA
TGTGCCAGCAGTCCTCTGACTAGCGGGGGGGCTTACAATGAGCAGTTCTTC
CASSPLTSGGAYNEQFF
>TRBJ2-7|TRBV7-9|14|NA|NA
TGTGCCAGCAGCTTTAGCAGAAGCTCCTACGAGCAGTACTTC
CASSFSRSSYEQYF
>TRBJ2-2|TRBV24-1|19|TRBD2|NA
TGTGCCACCAGTGATTTGGGTGGCGGGGGGCGGATCAACACCGGGGAGCTGTTTTTT
CATSDLGGGGRINTGELFF
>TRBJ2-1|TRBV5-1|12|NA|NA
TGCGCCAGCAGCTTGGCACTTAATGAGCAGTTCTTC
CASSLALNEQFF
>TRBJ2-2|TRBV7-2|15|TRBD2|NA
TGTGCCAGCAGCGAAGCGGGGGGGGGAACCGGGGAGCTGTTTTTT
CASSEAGGGTGELFF
>TRBJ2-7|TRBV5-5|14|NA|NA
TGTGCCAGCAGCTTGGAATTCGGTCTCTACGAGCAGTACTTC
CASSLEFGLYEQYF
>TRBJ1-5|TRBV30|13|NA|NA
TGTGCCTGGAGTATTGCAGGGAGGCAGCCCCAGCATTTT
CAWSIAGRQPQHF
>TRBJ2-2|TRBV5-4|14|NA|few
TGTGCCAGCAGCCAGGGACATACCACCGGGGAGCTGTTTTTT
CASSQGHTTGELFF
>TRBJ2-4|TRBV2|10|NA|NA
TGTGCCAGCAGTGGACAGGTTCAGTACTTC
CASSGQVQYF
>TRBJ1-1|TRBV27|15|NA|NA
TGTGCCAGCAGTTTATCGCAGGGTCTTAGAACTGAAGCTTTCTTT
CASSLSQGLRTEAFF
>TRBJ2-5|TRBV5-1|14|NA|NA
TGCGCCAGCAGCTTGGACAGGGCTACGGAGACCCAGTACTTC
CASSLDRATETQYF
>TRBJ2-1|TRBV5-6|13|NA|NA
TGTGCCAGCACCCGGGGGGCTATCAATGAGCAGTTCTTC
CASTRGAINEQFF
>TRBJ2-2|TRBV5-1|18|NA|few
TGCGCCAGCAGCTCCCCCTCCGGGACTCCTAGGGGCACCGGGGAGCTGTTTTTT
CASSSPSGTPRGTGELFF
>TRBJ2-7|TRBV30|12|NA|NA
TGTGCCTGGAGTGCTGGGCCCCACGAGCAGTACTTC
CAWSAGPHEQYF
>TRBJ1-2|TRBV10-3|12|NA|few
TGTGCCAGCCGAGAAGGGGTTGGAGGCTACACCTTC
CASREGVGGYTF
>TRBJ2-3|TRBV30|15|NA|once
TGTGCCTGGAGTGTGGGCGGGGTGCGCACAGATACGCAGTATTTT
CAWSVGGVRTDTQYF
>TRBJ2-5|TRBV7-2|14|NA|NA
TGTGCCAGCAGCTTAGCGCGACGGAGGGAGACCCAGTACTTC
CASSLARRRETQYF
>TRBJ2-1|TRBV5-6|16|TRBD2|NA
TGTGCCAGCAGGGGGACTAGCGCCATTATATACAATGAGCAGTTCTTC
CASRGTSAIIYNEQFF
>TRBJ1-6|TRBV30|19|TRBD1|once
TGTGCCTGGAGTGTCTATCCGCCCGGACAGGGTAAAGATAATTCACCCCTCCACTTT
CAWSVYPPGQGKDNSPLHF
>TRBJ1-5|TRBV3-1/TRBV3-2|17|NA|NA
TGTGCCAGCAGCCAAGATCTGGGACACTATAGCAATCAGCCCCAGCATTTT
CASSQDLGHYSNQPQHF
>TRBJ1-1|TRBV2|12|NA|few
TGTGCCGGCGGGGAGGGACACTCTGAAGCTTTCTTT
CAGGEGHSEAFF
>TRBJ2-2|TRBV7-2|15|TRBD1|once
TGTGCCAGCAGCCCAGGACAGGGGAGGGCCGGGGAGCTGTTTTTT
CASSPGQGRAGELFF
>TRBJ2-5|TRBV5-1|15|NA|NA
TGCGCCAGCAGCTTCCAGTCTAGCGCTGGGGAGACCCAGTACTTC
CASSFQSSAGETQYF
>TRBJ1-6|TRBV7-8|14|NA|NA
TGTGCCAGCAGCTTACCCAGGGCGTTGTCACCCCTCCACTTT
CASSLPRALSPLHF
>TRBJ2-1|TRBV28|12|NA|once
TGTGCCAGCAGTTTAGCTAGGAATGAGCAGTTCTTC
CASSLARNEQFF
>TRBJ1-6|TRBV27|14|NA|NA
TGTGCCAGCAGCGTACAGGGAAATAATTCACCCCTCCACTTT
CASSVQGNNSPLHF
>TRBJ1-2|TRBV4-1|15|TRBD1|NA
TGCGCCAGCAGCCACGGACAGGGCCCTAACTATGGCTACACCTTC
CASSHGQGPNYGYTF